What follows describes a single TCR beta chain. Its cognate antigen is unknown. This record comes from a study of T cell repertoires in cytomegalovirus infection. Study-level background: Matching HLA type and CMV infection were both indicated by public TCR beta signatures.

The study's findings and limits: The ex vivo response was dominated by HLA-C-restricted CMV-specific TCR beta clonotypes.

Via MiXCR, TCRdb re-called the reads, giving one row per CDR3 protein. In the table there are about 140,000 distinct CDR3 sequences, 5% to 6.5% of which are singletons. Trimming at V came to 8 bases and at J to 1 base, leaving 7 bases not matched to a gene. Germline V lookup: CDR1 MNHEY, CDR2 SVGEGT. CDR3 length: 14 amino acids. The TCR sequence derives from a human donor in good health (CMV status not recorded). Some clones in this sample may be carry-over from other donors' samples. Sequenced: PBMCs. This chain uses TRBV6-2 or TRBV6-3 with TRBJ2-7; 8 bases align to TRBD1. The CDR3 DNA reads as TGTGCCAGCCTGTTGGACAGGGTTTCCTACGAGCAGTACTTC. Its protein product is CASLLDRVSYEQYF.